Listed below are T cell receptor beta chains from one sample, sequenced in a study of identical twins' blood T cells. TCRdb reanalysed the 5' RACE reads using MiXCR and keeps one entry per CDR3 protein. The sample shows a few hundred thousand distinct CDR3 sequences, about 28% of them seen only once. Material: PBMCs. The receptors shown here come from a woman aged 18-55 years in good health. CDR3s include the opening cysteine and the closing phenylalanine or tryptophan. D genes are given only for firm matches. The size field is filled for only some rows; it gives once, few, many or a size class.

cdr3_aa	cdr3_nt	clone_size	v_call	d_call	j_call
CASSMGQGHGYTF	TGTGCCAGCAGCATGGGACAGGGGCATGGCTACACCTTC	few	TRBV7-3	TRBD1	TRBJ1-2
CASRERDRDEAFF	TGCGCCAGCAGGGAAAGGGACAGAGATGAAGCTTTCTTT	few	TRBV5-1	TRBD1	TRBJ1-1
CSAIEPGVGDQPQHF	TGCAGTGCTATAGAACCCGGAGTTGGGGATCAGCCCCAGCATTTT	.	TRBV20-1	.	TRBJ1-5
CASSLVTEQNEQFF	TGCGCCAGCAGCTTGGTTACGGAACAGAATGAGCAGTTCTTC	.	TRBV5-1	.	TRBJ2-1
CASSEGVTGELFF	TGCGCCAGCAGCGAGGGGGTAACCGGGGAGCTGTTTTTT	few	TRBV5-1	.	TRBJ2-2
CSLIGGGGYTF	TGCAGCCTAATAGGGGGGGGCGGCTACACCTTC	.	TRBV29-1	.	TRBJ1-2
CASSSRTSGGNTQYF	TGTGCCAGCAGCTCTAGGACTAGCGGGGGCAATACGCAGTATTTT	once	TRBV7-6	TRBD2	TRBJ2-3
CASTGVANTEAFF	TGTGCCAGCACCGGGGTAGCGAACACTGAAGCTTTCTTT	few	TRBV9	.	TRBJ1-1
CASSLRRAGGEKLFF	TGTGCCAGCAGCTTACGAAGGGCGGGGGGTGAAAAACTGTTTTTT	.	TRBV3-1	.	TRBJ1-4
CSELRGMNTEAFF	TGCAGCGAGCTAAGAGGCATGAACACTGAAGCTTTCTTT	.	TRBV29-1	.	TRBJ1-1
CSATSDVIGGWLNTEAFF	TGCAGTGCTACATCCGATGTAATAGGGGGCTGGTTGAACACTGAAGCTTTCTTT	.	TRBV20-1	TRBD1	TRBJ1-1
CASSSGQVTEAFF	TGTGCCAGCAGTTCCGGACAGGTGACTGAAGCTTTCTTT	once	TRBV6-5	TRBD1	TRBJ1-1
CSVELASSSYNEQFF	TGCAGCGTTGAACTAGCATCTAGCTCCTACAATGAGCAGTTCTTC	few	TRBV29-1	.	TRBJ2-1
CASSFRPLAGSVTQYF	TGTGCCAGCAGTTTTAGGCCACTAGCGGGAAGTGTTACGCAGTATTTT	.	TRBV12-3/TRBV12-4	TRBD2	TRBJ2-3
CASSSPVQTNTEAFF	TGTGCCAGCAGTTCCCCAGTACAGACGAACACTGAAGCTTTCTTT	once	TRBV5-8	.	TRBJ1-1
CASSQGGGGPHAFF	TGCGCCAGCAGCCAAGGAGGGGGCGGCCCTCATGCTTTCTTT	.	TRBV4-3	TRBD1	TRBJ1-1
CASSVNGRETEAFF	TGTGCCAGCAGCGTGAACGGAAGGGAGACTGAAGCTTTCTTT	.	TRBV9	.	TRBJ1-1
CASSVGAGLQPQHF	TGTGCCAGCAGCGTAGGGGCCGGGCTCCAGCCCCAGCATTTT	.	TRBV9	.	TRBJ1-5
CASSQTGRSEKLFF	TGTGCCAGCAGCCAAACCGGGAGATCAGAAAAACTGTTTTTT	many	TRBV3-1	.	TRBJ1-4
CASSLVSGQNTEAFF	TGTGCCAGCAGCTTAGTCTCGGGACAGAACACTGAAGCTTTCTTT	many	TRBV7-2	.	TRBJ1-1
CASSRDTWAKNIQYF	TGTGCCAGCAGTCGGGACACTTGGGCGAAAAACATTCAGTACTTC	few	TRBV12-3/TRBV12-4	.	TRBJ2-4
CASRESPGQGYSYEQYF	TGTGCCAGCAGAGAATCACCGGGACAGGGGTACTCCTACGAGCAGTACTTC	.	TRBV2	TRBD1	TRBJ2-7
CAWSGDRFKGAQHF	TGTGCCTGGAGTGGGGACAGGTTTAAAGGGGCCCAGCATTTT	few	TRBV30	TRBD1	TRBJ1-5
CASRSNTQETQYF	TGTGCCAGCAGGTCCAACACACAAGAGACCCAGTACTTC	few	TRBV12-3/TRBV12-4	.	TRBJ2-5
CASSEASIAATTDTQYF	TGTGCCAGCAGTGAAGCTTCGATAGCGGCAACCACAGATACGCAGTATTTT	.	TRBV2	.	TRBJ2-3
CASSQGVPGAGNTIYF	TGTGCCAGCAGCCAAGGCGTCCCAGGGGCCGGAAACACCATATATTTT	few	TRBV14	.	TRBJ1-3
CASSQGVAGAYNEQFF	TGTGCCAGCAGCCAAGGAGTTGCGGGGGCCTACAATGAGCAGTTCTTC	few	TRBV4-2	TRBD2	TRBJ2-1
CASSYVALSNTGELFF	TGTGCCAGCAGTTACGTGGCACTATCGAACACCGGGGAGCTGTTTTTT	few	TRBV6-2/TRBV6-3	.	TRBJ2-2
CASSFGGGQPQHF	TGTGCCAGCAGCTTTGGGGGAGGTCAGCCCCAGCATTTT	few	TRBV5-5	.	TRBJ1-5
CASTKGYTGELFF	TGTGCCAGTACGAAAGGGTACACCGGGGAGCTGTTTTTT	.	TRBV19	.	TRBJ2-2
CSARGTVTTRGYTF	TGCAGTGCTAGAGGGACGGTCACTACCCGTGGCTACACCTTC	few	TRBV20-1	.	TRBJ1-2
CASSQGRRPQHF	TGTGCCAGCAGCCAGGGGCGTCGGCCCCAGCATTTT	few	TRBV3-1	.	TRBJ1-5